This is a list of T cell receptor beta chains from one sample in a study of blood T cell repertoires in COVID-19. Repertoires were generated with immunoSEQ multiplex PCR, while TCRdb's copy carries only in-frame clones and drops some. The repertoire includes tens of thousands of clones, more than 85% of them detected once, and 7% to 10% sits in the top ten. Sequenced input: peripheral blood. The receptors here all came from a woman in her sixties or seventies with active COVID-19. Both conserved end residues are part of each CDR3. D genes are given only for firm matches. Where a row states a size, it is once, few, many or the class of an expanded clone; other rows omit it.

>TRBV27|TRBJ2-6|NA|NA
CATSRDSGANVLTF
TGTGCTACCAGCCGGGACTCTGGGGCCAACGTCCTGACTTTC
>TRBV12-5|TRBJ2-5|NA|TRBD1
CASGRGPGETQYF
TGTGCTAGTGGAAGGGGGCCTGGAGAGACCCAGTACTTC
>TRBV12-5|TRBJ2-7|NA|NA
CASARGYEQYF
TGTGCTAGTGCCAGGGGCTACGAGCAGTACTTC
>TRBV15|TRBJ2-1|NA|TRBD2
CATSRDRAAGEGDNEQFF
TGTGCCACCAGCAGAGACCGGGCTGCGGGAGAGGGTGACAATGAGCAGTTCTTC
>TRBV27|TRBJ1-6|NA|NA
CASSLYRGGYNSPLHF
TGTGCCAGCAGTTTATATCGGGGGGGCTATAATTCACCCCTCCACTTT
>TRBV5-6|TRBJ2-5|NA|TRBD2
CASSFGTSGNQETQYF
TGTGCCAGCAGCTTCGGGACTAGCGGAAACCAAGAGACCCAGTACTTC
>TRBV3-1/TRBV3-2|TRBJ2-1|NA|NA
CASSQERVYNEQFF
TGTGCCAGCAGCCAGGAGCGGGTATACAATGAGCAGTTCTTC
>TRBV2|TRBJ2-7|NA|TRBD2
CASNEPGLAIEQYF
TGTGCCAGCAATGAACCGGGACTAGCCATCGAGCAGTACTTC
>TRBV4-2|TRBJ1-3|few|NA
CASSQVESGNTIYF
TGTGCCAGCAGCCAAGTAGAATCTGGAAACACCATATATTTT
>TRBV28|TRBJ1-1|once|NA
CASSPGDTEAFF
TGTGCCAGCAGTCCAGGGGACACTGAAGCTTTCTTT
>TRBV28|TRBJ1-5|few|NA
CASSLMQDYSNQPQHF
TGTGCCAGCAGTTTGATGCAGGACTATAGCAATCAGCCCCAGCATTTT
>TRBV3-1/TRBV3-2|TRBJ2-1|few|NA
CASSQGAVNEQFF
TGTGCCAGCAGCCAAGGGGCAGTTAATGAGCAGTTCTTC
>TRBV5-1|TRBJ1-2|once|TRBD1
CASNPGQNYGYTF
TGCGCCAGCAACCCGGGACAGAACTATGGCTACACCTTC
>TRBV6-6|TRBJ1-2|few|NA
CASSPGGLTNYGYTF
TGTGCCAGCAGTCCCGGGGGGCTTACTAACTATGGCTACACCTTC
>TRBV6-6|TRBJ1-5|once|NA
CASSYDGQPQHF
TGTGCCAGCAGTTACGACGGGCAGCCCCAGCATTTT
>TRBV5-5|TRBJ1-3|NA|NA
CASSLFFGNTIYF
TGTGCCAGCAGCTTGTTCTTTGGAAACACCATATATTTT
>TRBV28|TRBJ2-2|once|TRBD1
CASRDRDMNTGELFF
TGTGCCAGCAGAGACAGGGATATGAACACCGGGGAGCTGTTTTTT
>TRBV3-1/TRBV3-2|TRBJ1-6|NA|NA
CASSQERGGQRNSPLHF
TGTGCCAGCAGCCAGGAGCGGGGGGGGCAGCGTAATTCACCCCTCCACTTT
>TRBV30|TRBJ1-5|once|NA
CAWSSRGDQPQHF
TGTGCCTGGAGTTCCAGGGGAGATCAGCCCCAGCATTTT
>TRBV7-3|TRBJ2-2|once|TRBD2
CASSLTYSGANTGELFF
TGTGCCAGCAGCTTGACTTATAGCGGGGCGAACACCGGGGAGCTGTTTTTT
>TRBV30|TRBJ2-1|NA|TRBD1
CAFPRRTGGDEQFF
TGTGCCTTTCCGCGTCGGACAGGGGGGGATGAGCAGTTCTTC
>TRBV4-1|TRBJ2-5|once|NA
CASSQVGTGETQYF
TGCGCCAGCAGCCAAGTGGGAACAGGGGAGACCCAGTACTTC
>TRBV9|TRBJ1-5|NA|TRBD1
CASSATGGSNQPQHF
TGTGCCAGCAGCGCTACAGGGGGCAGCAATCAGCCCCAGCATTTT
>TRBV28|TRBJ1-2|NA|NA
CASSPMDRILLGYTF
TGTGCCAGCAGTCCCATGGACAGAATCCTCTTAGGCTACACCTTC
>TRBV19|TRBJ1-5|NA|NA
CASRPPGRARNQPQHF
TGTGCCAGTAGGCCGCCAGGGAGGGCTCGGAATCAGCCCCAGCATTTT
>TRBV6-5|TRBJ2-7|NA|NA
CASSRTIIYEQYF
TGTGCCAGCAGCAGAACGATTATCTACGAGCAGTACTTC
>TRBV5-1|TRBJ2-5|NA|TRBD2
CASSFYSGRGVETQYF
TGCGCCAGCAGCTTTTATAGCGGGAGGGGAGTAGAGACCCAGTACTTC
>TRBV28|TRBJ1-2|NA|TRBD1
CASSWDRGQGYTF
TGTGCCAGCAGTTGGGACAGGGGGCAGGGCTACACCTTC
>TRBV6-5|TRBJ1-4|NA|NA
CASSYSSLRQKLFF
TGTGCCAGCAGTTACTCGAGTCTTCGCCAAAAACTGTTTTTT
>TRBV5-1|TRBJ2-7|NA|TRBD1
CASSLGQGEYEQYF
TGCGCCAGCAGCTTGGGACAGGGGGAGTACGAGCAGTACTTC
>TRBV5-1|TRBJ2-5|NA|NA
CASYTGRLKETQYF
TGCGCCAGCTATACTGGGAGGCTCAAAGAGACCCAGTACTTC
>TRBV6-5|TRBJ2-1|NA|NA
CASAVRTRSYNEQFF
TGTGCCAGCGCCGTGCGGACACGTAGTTACAATGAGCAGTTCTTC
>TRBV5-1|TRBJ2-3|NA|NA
CASSFERDTQFSTDTQYF
TGCGCCAGCAGCTTTGAACGGGATACTCAGTTTAGCACAGATACGCAGTATTTT
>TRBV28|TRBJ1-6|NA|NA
CASSLGDSPLHF
TGTGCCAGCAGTTTAGGAGATTCACCCCTCCACTTT
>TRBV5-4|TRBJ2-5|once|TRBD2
CASSLRLAGQETQYF
TGTGCCAGCAGCTTGAGGCTAGCGGGCCAAGAGACCCAGTACTTC
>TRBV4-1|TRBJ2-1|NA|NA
CASSPLGSRGSYNEQFF
TGCGCCAGCAGCCCCCTCGGGTCCAGAGGCTCCTACAATGAGCAGTTCTTC
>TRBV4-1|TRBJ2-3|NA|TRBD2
CASSYPGLAGTDTQYF
TGCGCCAGCAGTTATCCGGGACTAGCCGGAACAGATACGCAGTATTTT
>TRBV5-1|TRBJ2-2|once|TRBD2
CASSLTPAGTGELFF
TGCGCCAGCAGCCTAACTCCAGCGGGAACCGGGGAGCTGTTTTTT
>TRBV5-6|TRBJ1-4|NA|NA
CASSWTVTATNEKLFF
TGTGCCAGCAGCTGGACAGTCACTGCAACTAATGAAAAACTGTTTTTT
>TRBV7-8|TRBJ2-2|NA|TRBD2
CASSLVAGLNTGELFF
TGTGCCAGCAGCTTAGTAGCGGGCCTGAACACCGGGGAGCTGTTTTTT
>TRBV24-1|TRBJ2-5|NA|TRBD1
CATGTGLGRGETQYF
TGTGCCACCGGGACAGGGCTGGGGAGGGGAGAGACCCAGTACTTC
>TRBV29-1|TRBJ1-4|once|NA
CSVDEGGEKLFF
TGCAGCGTTGATGAGGGAGGTGAAAAACTGTTTTTT
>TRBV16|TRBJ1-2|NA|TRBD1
CASSREGQGIGGYTF
TGTGCCAGCAGCCGCGAGGGACAGGGAATCGGTGGCTACACCTTC
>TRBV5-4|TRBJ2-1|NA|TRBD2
CASSRTGLPYNEQFF
TGTGCCAGCAGCCGCACGGGACTACCCTACAATGAGCAGTTCTTC
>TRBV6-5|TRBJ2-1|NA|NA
CASSSPARGGYNEQFF
TGTGCCAGCAGTTCGCCGGCTAGGGGGGGCTACAATGAGCAGTTCTTC
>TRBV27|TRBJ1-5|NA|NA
CASSQGRGDPSNQPQHF
TGTGCCAGCAGTCAAGGGAGGGGAGATCCCAGCAATCAGCCCCAGCATTTT
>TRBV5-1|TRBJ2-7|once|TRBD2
CASSLAGGPDEQYF
TGCGCCAGCAGCTTGGCGGGAGGGCCCGACGAGCAGTACTTC
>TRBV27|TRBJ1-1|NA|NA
CASSWLGSHTEAFF
TGTGCCAGCAGTTGGTTGGGGAGTCACACTGAAGCTTTCTTT
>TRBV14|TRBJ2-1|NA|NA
CATQDLYSSSSYNEQFF
TGTGCCACCCAAGATTTATACAGCTCCAGCTCCTACAATGAGCAGTTCTTC
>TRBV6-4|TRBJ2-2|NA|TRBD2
CASSDVAGANTGELFF
TGTGCCAGCAGTGACGTAGCGGGTGCGAACACCGGGGAGCTGTTTTTT
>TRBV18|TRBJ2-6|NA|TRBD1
CASSPVGDRGLGANVLTF
TGTGCCAGCTCACCAGTGGGGGACAGGGGGCTTGGGGCCAACGTCCTGACTTTC
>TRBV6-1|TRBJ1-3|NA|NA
CASSEVQDSGNTIYF
TGTGCCAGCAGTGAAGTCCAGGACTCTGGAAACACCATATATTTT
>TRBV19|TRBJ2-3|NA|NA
CASSIATSTDTQYF
TGTGCCAGTAGTATAGCTACTAGCACAGATACGCAGTATTTT
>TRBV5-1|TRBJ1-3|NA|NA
CASSPGVAGNTIYF
TGCGCCAGCAGCCCAGGGGTGGCGGGAAACACCATATATTTT
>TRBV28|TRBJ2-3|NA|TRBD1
CASSLWAQGASDTQYF
TGTGCCAGCAGTTTATGGGCGCAGGGGGCGTCGGATACGCAGTATTTT
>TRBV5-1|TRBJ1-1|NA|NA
CASSLVGLNTEAFF
TGCGCCAGCAGCTTGGTGGGGCTGAACACTGAAGCTTTCTTT